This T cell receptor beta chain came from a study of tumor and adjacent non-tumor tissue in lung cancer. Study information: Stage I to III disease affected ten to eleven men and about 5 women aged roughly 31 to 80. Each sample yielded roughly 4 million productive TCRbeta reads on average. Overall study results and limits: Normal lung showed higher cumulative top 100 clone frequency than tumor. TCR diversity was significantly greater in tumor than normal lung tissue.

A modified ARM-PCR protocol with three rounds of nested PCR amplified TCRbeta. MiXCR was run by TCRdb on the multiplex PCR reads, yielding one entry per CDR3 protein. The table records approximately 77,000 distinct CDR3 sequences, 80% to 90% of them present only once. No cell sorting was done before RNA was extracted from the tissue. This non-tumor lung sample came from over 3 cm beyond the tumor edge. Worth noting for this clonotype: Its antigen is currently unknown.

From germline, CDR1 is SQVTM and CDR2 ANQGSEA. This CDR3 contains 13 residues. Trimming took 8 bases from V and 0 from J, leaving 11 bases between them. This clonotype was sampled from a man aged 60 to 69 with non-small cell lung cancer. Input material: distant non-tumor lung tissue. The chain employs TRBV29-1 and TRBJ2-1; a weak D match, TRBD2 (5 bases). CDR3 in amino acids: CSMEASSYNEQFF. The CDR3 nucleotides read TGCAGCATGGAGGCCAGCTCCTACAATGAGCAGTTCTTC.